This TCR beta chain is drawn from a study of blood T cell repertoires in COVID-19. Study-level information: Both acute and convalescent COVID-19 samples were obtained from the United States, Italy and Spain.

Germline CDR1 LNHDA, CDR2 SQIVND (reference sequence). The CDR3 totals 15 residues. V lost 0 bases to trimming and J lost 6 bases, with 14 bases between them. The assay was immunoSEQ multiplex PCR, and TCRdb's table has in-frame clones only and misses some. This sample has more than 25,000 clones, with roughly 65% found just once. This chain links TRBV19 with TRBJ2-5; a weak D match, TRBD1 (5 bases). The sequence derives from a human donor in a cohort sampled during active COVID-19. Sequenced: peripheral blood. Written as DNA, the CDR3 is TGTGCCAGTAGTATAGAATGGCAGGGCGGACAGACCCAGTACTTC. Its protein product is CASSIEWQGGQTQYF.